This is a list of T cell receptor beta chains from one sample in a study of Tregs in tolerant kidney transplant recipients. Data came from immunoSEQ multiplex PCR; TCRdb stores just in-frame clones and leaves some out. The data contain 20,000 to 25,000 clones, 81% of them singletons. The material sequenced was CD8+ T cells from blood (PBMCs), taken 6 months after the transplant. All receptors come from a human patient who received a combined kidney and bone marrow transplant. Some T cells here may be from the graft donor. Both conserved end residues are part of each CDR3. D genes are given only for firm matches. Only part of the rows carry a size: once, few, many, or a class if the clone is expanded.

TRBV4-2,few,TRBJ1-2,.,CASSLDSAAGYTF,TGTGCCAGCAGCTTAGATTCTGCGGCTGGCTACACCTTC
TRBV7-8,.,TRBJ1-6,.,CASSLNEQDHF,TGTGCCAGCAGCTTAAATGAACAAGACCACTTT
TRBV4-3,.,TRBJ1-4,.,CASSDLAYEKLFF,TGCGCCAGCAGTGACTTGGCATATGAAAAACTGTTTTTT
TRBV9,.,TRBJ1-1,TRBD1,CASSHRDREMNTEAFF,TGTGCCAGCAGCCACCGAGACAGGGAAATGAACACTGAAGCTTTCTTT
TRBV16,.,TRBJ2-7,TRBD1,CASSQRGQGYPYEQYF,TGTGCCAGCAGCCAACGAGGACAGGGCTACCCCTACGAGCAGTACTTC
TRBV14,.,TRBJ1-1,.,CASSQEKGRITEAFF,TGTGCCAGCAGCCAAGAGAAAGGGAGGATCACTGAAGCTTTCTTT
TRBV5-4,.,TRBJ2-5,TRBD1,CASSHGQGAGETQYF,TGTGCCAGCAGCCACGGACAGGGGGCAGGAGAGACCCAGTACTTC
TRBV29-1,.,TRBJ2-1,TRBD2,CSVEFASGKPYSYNEQFF,TGCAGCGTTGAATTTGCTAGCGGGAAACCTTACTCCTACAATGAGCAGTTCTTC
TRBV28,.,TRBJ1-6,TRBD1,CASSYPTGEPSYNSPLHF,TGTGCCAGCAGTTACCCGACAGGGGAGCCCTCCTATAATTCACCCCTCCACTTT
TRBV29-1,.,TRBJ1-1,TRBD1,CSVGQGNTEAFF,TGCAGCGTTGGACAGGGGAACACTGAAGCTTTCTTT
TRBV30,.,TRBJ2-7,.,CACEVSPYEQYF,TGTGCCTGCGAGGTTTCCCCCTACGAGCAGTACTTC
TRBV2,.,TRBJ2-5,TRBD2,CASSDLAGNQETQYF,TGTGCCAGCAGTGACCTAGCGGGGAACCAAGAGACCCAGTACTTC
TRBV25-1,.,TRBJ2-7,.,CASSEWDTYYEQYF,TGTGCCAGCAGTGAATGGGACACCTACTACGAGCAGTACTTC
TRBV6-6,.,TRBJ2-2,TRBD2,CASTLLAGEGTGELFF,TGTGCCAGCACCTTACTAGCGGGGGAGGGGACCGGGGAGCTGTTTTTT
TRBV6-5,.,TRBJ1-1,TRBD1,CASSYGAGGNTEAFF,TGTGCCAGCAGTTACGGGGCAGGGGGGAACACTGAAGCTTTCTTT
TRBV27,few,TRBJ2-1,.,CASSSANSYNEQFF,TGTGCCAGCAGTTCCGCTAACTCCTACAATGAGCAGTTCTTC
TRBV2,.,TRBJ1-1,TRBD1,CASSETGGRVGAFF,TGTGCCAGCAGTGAAACAGGGGGCAGGGTTGGAGCTTTCTTT
TRBV4-3,.,TRBJ2-7,TRBD2,CASSQKTQSSGLSYEQYF,TGCGCCAGCAGCCAAAAAACTCAATCTAGCGGGCTCTCCTACGAGCAGTACTTC